The T cell receptor (beta chain) under discussion was sequenced for a study of glioma-infiltrating T cells after dendritic cell vaccination. Germline CDR1 is MGHRA and CDR2 is YSYEKL. V was cut by 5 bases and J by 5 bases, with 15 bases left in between. There are 14 residues in the CDR3. The primer mix had 60 V beta and 13 J beta primers. Profiling relied on immunoSEQ multiplex PCR, and the TCRdb table lists in-frame clones only, not all of them. This table holds around 100,000 clones, roughly 81% found once. The receptor was derived from a human donor with glioblastoma. The starting material was blood, obtained before dendritic cell vaccination. V is TRBV4-1 and J is TRBJ1-1; TRBD1 might be the D (6 bases). CDR3 DNA: TGCGCCAGCAGCTCGCTACAGGGTCAGACTGAAGCTTTCTTT. It specifies CASSSLQGQTEAFF.